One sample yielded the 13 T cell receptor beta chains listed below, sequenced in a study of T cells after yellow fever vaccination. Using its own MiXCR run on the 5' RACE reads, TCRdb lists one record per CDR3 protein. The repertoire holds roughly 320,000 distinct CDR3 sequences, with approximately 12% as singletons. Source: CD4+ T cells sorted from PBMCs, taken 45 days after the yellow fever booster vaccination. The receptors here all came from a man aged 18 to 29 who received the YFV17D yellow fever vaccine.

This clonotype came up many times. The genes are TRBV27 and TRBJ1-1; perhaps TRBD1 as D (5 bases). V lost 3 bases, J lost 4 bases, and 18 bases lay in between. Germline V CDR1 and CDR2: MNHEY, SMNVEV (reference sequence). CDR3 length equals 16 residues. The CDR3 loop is CASSFPSGPRATEAFF. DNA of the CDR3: TGTGCCAGCAGTTTCCCCTCGGGACCCCGGGCCACTGAAGCTTTCTTT.

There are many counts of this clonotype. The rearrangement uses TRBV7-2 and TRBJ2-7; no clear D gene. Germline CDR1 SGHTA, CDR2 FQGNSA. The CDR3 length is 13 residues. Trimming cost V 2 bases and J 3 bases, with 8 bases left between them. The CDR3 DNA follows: TGTGCCAGCAGCTTAACAGCCGACTACGAGCAGTACTTC. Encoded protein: CASSLTADYEQYF.

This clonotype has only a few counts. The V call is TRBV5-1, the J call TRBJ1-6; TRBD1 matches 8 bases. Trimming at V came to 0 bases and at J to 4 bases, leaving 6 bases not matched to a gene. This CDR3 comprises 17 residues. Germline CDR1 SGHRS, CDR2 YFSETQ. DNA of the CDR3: TGCGCCAGCAGCTTGGAAGGACAGGGAAGGTATAATTCACCCCTCCACTTT. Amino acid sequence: CASSLEGQGRYNSPLHF. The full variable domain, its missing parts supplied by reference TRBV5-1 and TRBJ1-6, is KAGVTQTPRYLIKTRGQQVTLSCSPISGHRSVSWYQQTPGQGLQFLFEYFSETQRNKGNFPGRFSGRQFSNSRSEMNVSTLELGDSALYLCASSLEGQGRYNSPLHFGNGTRLTVT.

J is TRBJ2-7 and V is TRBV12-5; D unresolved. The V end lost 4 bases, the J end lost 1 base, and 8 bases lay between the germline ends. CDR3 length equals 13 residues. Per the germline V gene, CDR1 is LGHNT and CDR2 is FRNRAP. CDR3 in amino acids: CASGSSPSYEQYF. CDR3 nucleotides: TGTGCTAGTGGTTCCTCTCCATCCTACGAGCAGTACTTC.

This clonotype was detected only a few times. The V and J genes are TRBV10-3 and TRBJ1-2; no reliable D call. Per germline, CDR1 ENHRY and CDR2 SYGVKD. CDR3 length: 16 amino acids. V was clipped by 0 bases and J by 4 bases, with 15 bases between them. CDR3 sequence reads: CAISESSGLQPYGYTF. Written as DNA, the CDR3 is TGTGCCATCAGTGAGTCGTCGGGTCTACAGCCCTATGGCTACACCTTC.

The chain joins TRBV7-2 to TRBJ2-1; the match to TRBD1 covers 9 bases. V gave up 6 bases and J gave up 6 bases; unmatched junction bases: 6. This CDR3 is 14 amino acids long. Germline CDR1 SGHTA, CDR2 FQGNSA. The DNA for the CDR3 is TGTGCCAGCAGAGACTACAGGGGGCGCAATGAGCAGTTCTTC. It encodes CASRDYRGRNEQFF.

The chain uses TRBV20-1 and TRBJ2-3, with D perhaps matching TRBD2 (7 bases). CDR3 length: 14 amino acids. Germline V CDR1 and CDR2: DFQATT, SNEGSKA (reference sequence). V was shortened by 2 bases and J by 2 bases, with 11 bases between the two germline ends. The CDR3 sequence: CSARLAGATDTQYF. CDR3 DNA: TGCAGTGCTAGACTGGCGGGGGCCACAGATACGCAGTATTTT.

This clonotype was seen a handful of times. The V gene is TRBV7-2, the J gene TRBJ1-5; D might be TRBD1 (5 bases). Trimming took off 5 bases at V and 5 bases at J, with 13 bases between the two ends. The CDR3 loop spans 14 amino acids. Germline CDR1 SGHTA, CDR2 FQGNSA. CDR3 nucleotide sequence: TGTGCCAGCAGCCGAGGGACCCCGGATCAGCCCCAGCATTTT. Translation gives CASSRGTPDQPQHF.

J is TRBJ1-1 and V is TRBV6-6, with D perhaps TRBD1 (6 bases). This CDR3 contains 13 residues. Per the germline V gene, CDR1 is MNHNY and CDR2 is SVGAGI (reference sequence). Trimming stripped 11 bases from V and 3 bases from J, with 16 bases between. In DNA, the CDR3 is TGTGCCGTCAAATGGGGGGCTGACACTGAAGCTTTCTTT. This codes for CAVKWGADTEAFF.

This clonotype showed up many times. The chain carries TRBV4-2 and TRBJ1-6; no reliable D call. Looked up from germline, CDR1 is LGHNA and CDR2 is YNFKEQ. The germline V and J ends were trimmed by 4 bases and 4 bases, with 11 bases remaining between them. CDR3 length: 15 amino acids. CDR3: CASSPTLGYNSPLHF. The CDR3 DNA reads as TGTGCCAGCAGCCCGACGTTGGGGTATAATTCACCCCTCCACTTT.

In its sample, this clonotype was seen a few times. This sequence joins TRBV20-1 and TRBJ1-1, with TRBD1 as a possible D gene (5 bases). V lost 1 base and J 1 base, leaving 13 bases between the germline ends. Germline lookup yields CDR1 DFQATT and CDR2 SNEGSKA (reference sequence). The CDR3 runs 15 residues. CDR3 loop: CSARAGGTANTEAFF. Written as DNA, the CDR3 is TGCAGTGCTAGAGCGGGGGGGACGGCGAACACTGAAGCTTTCTTT.

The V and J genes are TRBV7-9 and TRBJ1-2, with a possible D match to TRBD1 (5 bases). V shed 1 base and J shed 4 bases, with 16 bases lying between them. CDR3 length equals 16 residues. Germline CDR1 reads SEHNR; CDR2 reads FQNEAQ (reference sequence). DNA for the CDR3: TGTGCCAGCAGCTTAGGAACAGGAAACGTCCGCTATGGCTACACCTTC. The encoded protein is CASSLGTGNVRYGYTF. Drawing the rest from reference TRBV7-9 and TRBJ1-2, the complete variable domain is DTGVSQNPRHKITKRGQNVTFRCDPISEHNRLYWYRQTLGQGPEFLTYFQNEAQLEKSRLLSDRFSAERPKGSFSTLEIQRTEQGDSAMYLCASSLGTGNVRYGYTFGSGTRLTVV.

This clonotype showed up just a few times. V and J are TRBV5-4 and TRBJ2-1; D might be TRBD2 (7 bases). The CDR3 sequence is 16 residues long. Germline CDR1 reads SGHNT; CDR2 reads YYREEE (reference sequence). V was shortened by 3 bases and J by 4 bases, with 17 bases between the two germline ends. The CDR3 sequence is CASSWGGTSRYNEQFF. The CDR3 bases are TGTGCCAGCAGCTGGGGGGGGACAAGTAGGTACAATGAGCAGTTCTTC.